This T cell receptor (beta chain) was found in a study of beta chain features in type 1 diabetes. Notes on the study in general: A pattern of fewer insertions and more deletions at VDJ junctions was seen in type 1 diabetes patients. TCRB CDR3s were moderately but significantly shorter in Type 1 diabetes patients in all four CD4+ subsets.

Turning to this clone: Antigen: not known.

All of the isolated RNA was reverse transcribed, so expressed TCRB transcripts were sequenced. TCRdb keeps only in-frame clones here, not all; method: immunoSEQ multiplex PCR. The top ten clones hold over 0.015% of a sample with 250,000 to 300,000 clones, 14% of them seen once. Germline V CDR1 and CDR2: LGHNA, YSLEER. This CDR3 has 14 amino acids. V shed 0 bases and J shed 3 bases, with 8 bases lying between them. A single heparinised blood sample, averaging about 120 mL, was obtained per donor. Isolation of CD4+ naive, central memory, regulatory and stem cell-like memory cells was achieved by sorting via CD45RO/CCR7/CD25/CD127/CD95/CD27.

Sequenced input: naive CD4+ T cells from blood. The V and J genes are TRBV4-3 and TRBJ1-2; D unresolved. This receptor was obtained from a young man with type 1 diabetes. The CDR3 region is CASSQEFGDYGYTF. The CDR3 region has the DNA TGCGCCAGCAGCCAAGAGTTTGGAGACTATGGCTACACCTTC.